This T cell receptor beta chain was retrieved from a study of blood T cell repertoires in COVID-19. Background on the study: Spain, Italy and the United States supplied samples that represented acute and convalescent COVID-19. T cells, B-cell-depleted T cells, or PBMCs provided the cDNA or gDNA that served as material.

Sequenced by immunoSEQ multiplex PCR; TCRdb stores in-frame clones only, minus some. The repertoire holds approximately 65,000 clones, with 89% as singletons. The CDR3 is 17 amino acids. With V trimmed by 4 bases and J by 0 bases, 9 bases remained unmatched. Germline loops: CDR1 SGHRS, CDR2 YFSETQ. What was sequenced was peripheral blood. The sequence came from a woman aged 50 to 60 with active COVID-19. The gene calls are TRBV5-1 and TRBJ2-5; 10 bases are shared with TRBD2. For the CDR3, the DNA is TGCGCCAGCAGCCCAACTAGCGGGGCCTCGTACCAAGAGACCCAGTACTTC. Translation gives CASSPTSGASYQETQYF. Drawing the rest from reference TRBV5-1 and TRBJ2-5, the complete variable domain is KAGVTQTPRYLIKTRGQQVTLSCSPISGHRSVSWYQQTPGQGLQFLFEYFSETQRNKGNFPGRFSGRQFSNSRSEMNVSTLELGDSALYLCASSPTSGASYQETQYFGPGTRLLVL.